A selection of T cell receptor beta chains follows, all from one sample in a study of beta chain features in type 1 diabetes. Profiled with immunoSEQ multiplex PCR; TCRdb holds only in-frame clones, not every one. This table has 200,000 to 250,000 clones, about 71% appearing once. The sample comprised naive CD4+ T cells from blood. These receptors all come from a man aged 25-45 years in good health. Both conserved end residues are part of each CDR3. D genes are given only for firm matches. Some rows have no size entry. The others give once, few or many, or a class for an expanded clone.

>TRBD1|TRBJ1-5|NA|TRBV30
CAWSRTGARQPQHF
TGTGCCTGGAGCCGGACAGGGGCGCGGCAGCCCCAGCATTTT
>NA|TRBJ2-3|once|TRBV4-1
CASSLGGADTQYF
TGCGCCAGCAGCCTTGGGGGAGCAGATACGCAGTATTTT
>TRBD2|TRBJ2-1|NA|TRBV2
CASIAGVSYNEQFF
TGTGCCAGCATCGCGGGAGTGTCCTACAATGAGCAGTTCTTC
>NA|TRBJ1-3|NA|TRBV5-6
CASSLVDSGNTIYF
TGTGCCAGCAGCTTGGTTGACTCTGGAAACACCATATATTTT
>NA|TRBJ2-5|NA|TRBV18
CASSPPSTLETQYF
TGTGCCAGCTCACCACCGTCCACTCTAGAGACCCAGTACTTC
>NA|TRBJ2-7|NA|TRBV4-2
CASSQLLGQGTYEQYF
TGTGCCAGCAGCCAACTGTTGGGACAAGGGACCTACGAGCAGTACTTC
>NA|TRBJ2-5|NA|TRBV14
CASSQGVWAEETQYF
TGTGCCAGCAGCCAAGGGGTTTGGGCCGAGGAGACCCAGTACTTC
>NA|TRBJ2-1|once|TRBV6-6
CASSYLTDSYNEQFF
TGTGCCAGCAGTTACCTGACAGACTCATACAATGAGCAGTTCTTC
>NA|TRBJ2-1|NA|TRBV6-5
CASSYSLARNGEQFF
TGTGCCAGCAGTTACTCTCTAGCAAGGAATGGTGAGCAGTTCTTC
>NA|TRBJ2-1|NA|TRBV29-1
CSVEGGLASSYNEQFF
TGCAGCGTTGAAGGCGGCCTAGCGAGCTCCTACAATGAGCAGTTCTTC
>TRBD2|TRBJ2-3|NA|TRBV10-3
CATGEASGSSTDTQYF
TGTGCCACAGGGGAGGCTAGCGGGAGTAGCACAGATACGCAGTATTTT
>NA|TRBJ2-1|NA|TRBV29-1
CSVEVTSNEQFF
TGCAGCGTTGAGGTCACCTCCAATGAGCAGTTCTTC
>NA|TRBJ2-7|few|TRBV29-1
CSVELGNYEQYF
TGCAGCGTTGAACTCGGTAACTACGAGCAGTACTTC
>NA|TRBJ2-3|NA|TRBV5-5
CASSLDGTNTDTQYF
TGTGCCAGCAGCTTGGACGGGACGAACACAGATACGCAGTATTTT
>NA|TRBJ2-3|NA|TRBV9
CASSVEQRDTQYF
TGTGCCAGCAGCGTAGAACAGAGAGATACGCAGTATTTT
>TRBD1|TRBJ2-1|few|TRBV11-2
CASSHFKGQENYNEQFF
TGTGCCAGCAGCCACTTCAAGGGACAGGAGAACTACAATGAGCAGTTCTTC
>NA|TRBJ2-3|NA|TRBV25-1
CASSEGRTALTSTDTQYF
TGTGCCAGCAGTGAAGGTAGGACCGCATTGACCTCCACAGATACGCAGTATTTT
>NA|TRBJ2-3|NA|TRBV7-2
CAPRPILSTDTQYF
TGTGCGCCGCGGCCTATCCTGAGCACAGATACGCAGTATTTT
>NA|TRBJ1-5|NA|TRBV18
CASSPTDSNQPQHF
TGTGCCAGCTCACCCACGGATAGCAATCAGCCCCAGCATTTT
>NA|TRBJ1-2|NA|TRBV2
CASSETDYGYTF
TGTGCCAGCAGTGAGACAGACTATGGCTACACCTTC
>NA|TRBJ2-1|once|TRBV9
CASSVPYYNEQFF
TGTGCCAGCAGCGTCCCTTACTACAATGAGCAGTTCTTC
>NA|TRBJ2-7|NA|TRBV11-2
CASSSHRYEQYF
TGTGCCAGCAGCTCCCATCGTTACGAGCAGTACTTC
>NA|TRBJ2-1|NA|TRBV7-2
CASSVDRGSYNEQFF
TGTGCCAGCAGCGTCGATCGGGGGTCCTACAATGAGCAGTTCTTC
>NA|TRBJ2-1|few|TRBV18
CASSPRVEQFF
TGTGCCAGCTCACCACGGGTTGAGCAGTTCTTC
>TRBD2|TRBJ2-3|NA|TRBV13
CASTQTGLLTDTQYF
TGTGCCAGCACCCAAACGGGACTACTCACAGATACGCAGTATTTT
>NA|TRBJ2-1|NA|TRBV30
CAWSAGGGSNEQFF
TGTGCCTGGAGTGCTGGGGGGGGCTCGAATGAGCAGTTCTTC
>NA|TRBJ1-2|NA|TRBV14
CASSQDLVLGYTF
TGTGCCAGCAGCCAAGATCTAGTCCTTGGCTACACCTTC
>NA|TRBJ2-3|once|TRBV19
CASRRDRTDTQYF
TGTGCCAGCCGACGGGACCGCACAGATACGCAGTATTTT
>NA|TRBJ2-5|NA|TRBV9
CASSVELGVQETQYF
TGTGCCAGCAGCGTAGAGCTGGGGGTCCAAGAGACCCAGTACTTC
>NA|TRBJ1-1|NA|TRBV29-1
CSVEVRGSFTEAFF
TGCAGCGTTGAAGTTAGGGGCAGCTTCACTGAAGCTTTCTTT
>NA|TRBJ2-2|few|TRBV29-1
CSVAGRNTGELFF
TGCAGCGTTGCAGGGAGGAACACCGGGGAGCTGTTTTTT
>NA|TRBJ2-2|NA|TRBV25-1
CASSPGLNTGELFF
TGTGCCAGCTCCCCTGGACTCAACACCGGGGAGCTGTTTTTT
>NA|TRBJ2-3|few|TRBV29-1
CSVEFQEGDTQYF
TGCAGCGTAGAGTTCCAAGAAGGAGATACGCAGTATTTT
>NA|TRBJ2-3|NA|TRBV30
CAWSDGYTDTQYF
TGTGCCTGGAGCGACGGGTACACAGATACGCAGTATTTT
>NA|TRBJ2-1|few|TRBV30
CAWSPTYNEQFF
TGTGCCTGGAGTCCGACTTACAATGAGCAGTTCTTC
>TRBD1|TRBJ1-1|once|TRBV19
CASSRQGYTEAFF
TGTGCCAGTTCCCGACAGGGGTACACTGAAGCTTTCTTT
>NA|TRBJ2-7|NA|TRBV6-5
CASSLLAVTYEQYF
TGTGCCAGCAGTTTACTAGCTGTTACTTACGAGCAGTACTTC